This T cell receptor (beta chain) was found in a study of technical replicates of blood from several donors. The V end was cut by 5 bases, the J end by 8 bases, with 10 bases between. Looked up from germline, CDR1 is DFQATT and CDR2 is SNEGSKA (reference sequence). CDR3 length: 10 residues. TCRdb keeps only in-frame clones here, not all; method: immunoSEQ multiplex PCR. In the table there are around 68,000 clones, less than 98% of which are singletons. The V gene is TRBV20-1, the J gene TRBJ2-7, with D unclear. The material sequenced was T cells isolated from PBMCs. The clonotype was recovered from a human donor in good health. Here the CDR3 reads CSAGGDKQYF. CDR3 in DNA: TGCAGTGCTGGTGGAGATAAGCAGTACTTC.